These 25 T cell receptor beta chains were sequenced from one sample in a study of cytomegalovirus exposure and HLA in healthy donors. PCR employed 60 Vbeta and 13 Jbeta primers. Sequencing used immunoSEQ multiplex PCR; TCRdb keeps in-frame clones, though not all of them. The table records approximately 140,000 clones, roughly 73% of them present only once. The sample was PBMCs. The receptor source for this set is a woman in her forties in good health and CMV-seronegative.

This clone has only one observation. The chain has TRBV18 and TRBJ1-1; possible D gene TRBD1, 6 bases. CDR3 size: 13 residues. The V gene's germline CDR1 is KGHSH and CDR2 LQKENI. V lost 4 bases, J lost 4 bases, and 10 bases lay in between. The CDR3 region is CASSLGRGTEAFF. CDR3 in DNA: TGTGCCAGCTCACTTGGCAGGGGCACTGAAGCTTTCTTT.

The chain carries TRBV2 and TRBJ1-5; D possibly corresponds to TRBD1 (5 bases). Germline CDR1 is SNHLY and CDR2 is FYNNEI. Trimming took off 3 bases at V and 6 bases at J, with 15 bases between the two ends. The CDR3 contains 15 residues. CDR3 sequence: CASSDGGGDGQPQHF. For the CDR3, the DNA is TGTGCCAGCAGTGATGGGGGGGGAGATGGTCAGCCCCAGCATTTT.

In its sample, this clone was seen a few times. The rearrangement links TRBV4-3 to TRBJ1-6; TRBD1 is a possible D gene (5 bases). V lost 4 bases and J 4 bases, leaving 14 bases between the germline ends. CDR1 is LGHNA and CDR2 is YSLEER in the germline V gene. CDR3 length: 16 amino acids. CDR3 nucleotide sequence: TGCGCCAGCAGCCCCCGGGGGGACGGATATAATTCACCCCTCCACTTT. Its protein is CASSPRGDGYNSPLHF.

V usage is TRBV5-1 and J usage is TRBJ2-6, with TRBD2 matching over 12 bases. There are 19 residues in the CDR3. Germline assignment: CDR1 SGHRS and CDR2 YFSETQ. J gave up 0 bases and V 3 bases, and 7 bases lay outside the gene matches. The CDR3 DNA reads TGCGCCAGCAGCTCCCGGACTAGCGGGACCTACTCTGGGGCCAACGTCCTGACTTTC. Its translation: CASSSRTSGTYSGANVLTF.

This rearrangement joins TRBV29-1 to TRBJ1-2; 7 nucleotides line up with TRBD1. With V trimmed by 4 bases and J by 3 bases, 8 bases remained unmatched. Germline V gene lookup returns CDR1 SQVTM and CDR2 ANQGSEA. This CDR3 region has 14 residues. The CDR3 DNA is TGCAGCGTTGGCGGGGACAGCGTCTACTATGGCTACACCTTC. Amino acid sequence: CSVGGDSVYYGYTF.

Only one count was recorded for this clone. The chain joins TRBV5-1 to TRBJ2-5; D not resolved. CDR3 size: 16 residues. V lost 4 bases and J lost 0, with 16 bases in between. CDR1 is SGHRS, CDR2 YFSETQ, per germline. The CDR3 DNA reads TGCGCCAGCAGCCCTACCCAATTCCGGGACCAAGAGACCCAGTACTTC. This encodes CASSPTQFRDQETQYF.

The chain combines TRBV10-3 with TRBJ1-6, with D tentatively TRBD1 (5 bases). Germline CDR1 and CDR2: ENHRY and SYGVKD. The CDR3 has 16 residues. V lost 10 bases, J lost 7 bases, and 23 bases lay in between. Here the CDR3 DNA reads TGTGCCACATCCCTAATACCACCGACAGCGAATTCACCCCTCCACTTT. It yields the protein CATSLIPPTANSPLHF.

This sequence joins TRBV7-2 and TRBJ1-6; 7 bases fit TRBD1. Trimming took 5 bases from V and 6 from J; bases not matched to a gene: 7. Germline V gives CDR1 SGHTA, CDR2 FQGNSA. The CDR3 consists of 15 residues. The CDR3 spells CASSPTGTLNSPLHF. In DNA form, the CDR3 reads TGTGCCAGCAGCCCGACAGGGACCCTTAATTCACCCCTCCACTTT. The whole variable domain, remainder taken from reference TRBV7-2 and TRBJ1-6, is GAGVSQSPSNKVTEKGKDVELRCDPISGHTALYWYRQSLGQGLEFLIYFQGNSAPDKSGLPSDRFSAERTGGSVSTLTIQRTQQEDSAVYLCASSPTGTLNSPLHFGNGTRLTVT.

The J gene is TRBJ1-2, the V gene TRBV27; 9 bases map to TRBD1. The V gene's germline CDR1 is MNHEY and CDR2 SMNVEV (reference sequence). There are 15 residues in the CDR3. V lost 2 bases to trimming and J lost 4 bases; unmatched junction nucleotides: 5. The CDR3 nucleotides read TGTGCCAGCAGTTTAACCCGGGGACAGGGCTATGGCTACACCTTC. It is translated as CASSLTRGQGYGYTF.

This chain joins TRBV6-5 and TRBJ1-2; possibly TRBD1 for D (6 bases). The germline V gene encodes CDR1 MNHEY and CDR2 SVGAGI. The CDR3 sequence is 13 residues long. The germline V and J ends were trimmed by 2 bases and 6 bases, with 10 bases remaining between them. The CDR3 DNA reads as TGTGCCAGCAGTTACAATAGACAGGATGGCTACACCTTC. Amino acid sequence: CASSYNRQDGYTF.

Here the CDR3 DNA reads TGTGCCAGCTCGGGGACAGGGCCTAACTATGGCTACACCTTC. Amino acids: CASSGTGPNYGYTF. V usage is TRBV18 and J usage is TRBJ1-2, with 9 bases that match TRBD1. The CDR3 totals 14 residues. Per the germline V gene, CDR1 is KGHSH and CDR2 is LQKENI. V shed 6 bases and J 0 bases; nucleotides not matched to a gene: 2.

The chain employs TRBV9 and TRBJ1-2; D unresolved. Germline V gene sequence: CDR1 SGDLS, CDR2 YYNGEE. Between the trimmed V and J ends, which lost 1 base and 13 bases, there was a span of 20 bases. CDR3 length: 14 residues. The DNA of the CDR3 is TGTGCCAGCAGCGTACAGGCATTCTCCCCTGTTATCACCTTC. Translation: CASSVQAFSPVITF.

V gene TRBV9 combines with J gene TRBJ2-2; D possibly corresponds to TRBD2 (7 bases). The germline CDR1 and CDR2 sequences are SGDLS and YYNGEE. Trimming removed 6 bases from V and 2 bases from J, with 14 bases in between. The CDR3 totals 15 residues. Here the CDR3 DNA reads TGTGCCAGCAACCGGGGGGCCCTTAACACCGGGGAGCTGTTTTTT. This codes for CASNRGALNTGELFF.

J is TRBJ1-2 and V is TRBV7-2, with 8 bases lining up with TRBD1. Germline CDR1 reads SGHTA; CDR2 reads FQGNSA. The V segment lost 1 base and the J segment 2 bases; nucleotides outside the gene matches: 0. The CDR3 covers 14 residues. The CDR3 loop is CASSLDRGNYGYTF. CDR3 in DNA: TGTGCCAGCAGCTTAGACAGGGGGAACTATGGCTACACCTTC. Variable domain in full (rest from reference TRBV7-2 and TRBJ1-2): GAGVSQSPSNKVTEKGKDVELRCDPISGHTALYWYRQSLGQGLEFLIYFQGNSAPDKSGLPSDRFSAERTGGSVSTLTIQRTQQEDSAVYLCASSLDRGNYGYTFGSGTRLTVV.

This clone was counted only a few times. The chain uses TRBV5-6 and TRBJ1-2; 8 nucleotides align to TRBD1. Looked up from germline, CDR1 is SGHDT and CDR2 is YYEEEE. The CDR3 has 14 amino acids. Losses at the gene ends were 5 bases for V and 4 bases for J; bases not matched to a gene: 7. The CDR3 bases are TGTGCCAGCAGTCGGGACAGGCGACCCTATGGCTACACCTTC. Amino acid sequence: CASSRDRRPYGYTF.

The chain is built from TRBV5-1 and TRBJ2-3, with 7 bases lining up with TRBD1. The germline gives CDR1 SGHRS, CDR2 YFSETQ. The V gene end was trimmed by 1 base and the J gene end by 4 bases; junction bases not matched to a gene: 6. The CDR3 spans 15 residues. CDR3 region: CASSLRGQGADTQYF. Written as DNA, the CDR3 is TGCGCCAGCAGCTTGAGGGGGCAGGGAGCAGATACGCAGTATTTT.

The chain employs TRBV11-2 and TRBJ1-6; TRBD1 matches at 10 bases. Germline assignment: CDR1 SGHAT and CDR2 FQNNGV. V shed 5 bases, J shed 7 bases, and the junction held 8 bases outside the gene matches. The CDR3 covers 16 residues. The CDR3 bases are TGTGCCAGCAGCCAATGGGACAGGGGAGGAAATTCACCCCTCCACTTT. Translating it yields CASSQWDRGGNSPLHF.

The V gene is TRBV7-2, the J gene TRBJ1-2; no clear D. The CDR3 totals 13 residues. Germline V gene lookup returns CDR1 SGHTA and CDR2 FQGNSA. With 0 bases removed from V and 3 bases from J, the gap between germline ends came to 5 bases. CDR3 DNA sequence: TGTGCCAGCAGCTTAGCCAGATACTATGGCTACACCTTC. It is translated as CASSLARYYGYTF.

The rearrangement links TRBV5-8 to TRBJ1-2; 10 bases map to TRBD1. The CDR3 has 13 amino acids. Germline loops: CDR1 SGHTS, CDR2 YDEGEE. V shed 2 bases, J shed 10 bases, and the junction held 5 bases outside the gene matches. The CDR3 sequence: CASSFGDRGIYTF. DNA of the CDR3: TGTGCCAGCAGCTTTGGGGACAGGGGAATCTACACCTTC.

The chain couples TRBV7-6 to TRBJ2-5, with D tentatively TRBD2 (5 bases). The V gene's germline CDR1 is SGHVS and CDR2 FNYEAQ. The germline V and J ends were trimmed by 2 bases and 5 bases, with 12 bases remaining between them. CDR3 length: 14 residues. CDR3 residues: CASSLFGEGETQYF. The CDR3 nucleotides are TGTGCCAGCAGCTTATTCGGGGAAGGGGAGACCCAGTACTTC.

The chain carries TRBV5-1 and TRBJ1-6, with a tentative D call TRBD1 (6 bases). This CDR3 is 15 amino acids long. Trimming took 0 bases from V and 10 from J, leaving 14 bases between them. Per the germline V gene, CDR1 is SGHRS and CDR2 is YFSETQ. The CDR3 spells CASSLGAGDASPLHF. The CDR3 bases are TGCGCCAGCAGCTTGGGAGCAGGGGACGCGTCACCCCTCCACTTT.

The chain links TRBV5-1 to TRBJ2-3; 11 positions match TRBD2. V dropped 4 bases and J dropped 2; count of bases not matched to a gene: 15. CDR1 SGHRS and CDR2 YFSETQ come from the germline V gene. This CDR3 is 19 amino acids long. In DNA form, the CDR3 reads TGCGCCAGCAGCCGCCCCACTAGCGGGGGCCCCTACAACACAGATACGCAGTATTTT. Translation gives CASSRPTSGGPYNTDTQYF.

This sequence joins TRBV10-3 and TRBJ2-2, with no clear D. V shed 5 bases and J shed 3 bases, with 7 bases lying between them. The CDR3 consists of 13 residues. The V gene's germline CDR1 is ENHRY and CDR2 SYGVKD. The CDR3 region is CAISLEDTGELFF. For the CDR3, the DNA is TGTGCCATCAGTCTCGAGGACACCGGGGAGCTGTTTTTT.

The chain has TRBV7-9 and TRBJ1-6; possible D gene TRBD1, 5 bases. The length of the CDR3 is 17 residues. The germline gives CDR1 SEHNR, CDR2 FQNEAQ (reference sequence). The ends were cut back, 5 bases at V and 0 bases at J, with 14 bases in the middle. The CDR3 coding sequence is TGTGCCAGCAGCCCGGACATCCCGAGCTCCTATAATTCACCCCTCCACTTT. It codes for CASSPDIPSSYNSPLHF. The whole variable domain, filled in from reference TRBV7-9 and TRBJ1-6, reads DTGVSQNPRHKITKRGQNVTFRCDPISEHNRLYWYRQTLGQGPEFLTYFQNEAQLEKSRLLSDRFSAERPKGSFSTLEIQRTEQGDSAMYLCASSPDIPSSYNSPLHFGNGTRLTVT.

The chain couples TRBV5-1 to TRBJ1-1, with 8 nucleotides matching TRBD1. This CDR3 is 15 amino acids long. From germline, CDR1 is SGHRS and CDR2 YFSETQ. V shed 4 bases, J shed 1 base, and the junction held 6 bases outside the gene matches. DNA of the CDR3: TGCGCCAGCAGCCCACCGACAGGGGCGAACACTGAAGCTTTCTTT. As protein: CASSPPTGANTEAFF.